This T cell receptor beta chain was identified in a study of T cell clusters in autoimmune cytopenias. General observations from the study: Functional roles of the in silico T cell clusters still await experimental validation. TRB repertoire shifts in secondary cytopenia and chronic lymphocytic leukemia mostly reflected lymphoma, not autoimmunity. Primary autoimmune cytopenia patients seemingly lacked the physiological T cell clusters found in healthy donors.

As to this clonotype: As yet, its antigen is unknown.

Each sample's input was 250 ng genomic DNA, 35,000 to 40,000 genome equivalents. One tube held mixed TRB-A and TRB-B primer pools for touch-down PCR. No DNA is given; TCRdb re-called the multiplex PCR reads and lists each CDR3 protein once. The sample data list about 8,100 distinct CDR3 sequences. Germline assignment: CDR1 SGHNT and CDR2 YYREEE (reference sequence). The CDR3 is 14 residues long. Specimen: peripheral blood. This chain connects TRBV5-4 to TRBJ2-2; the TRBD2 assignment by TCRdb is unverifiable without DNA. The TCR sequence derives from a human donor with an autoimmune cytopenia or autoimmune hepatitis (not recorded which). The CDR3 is CASSFGGGTGELFF.